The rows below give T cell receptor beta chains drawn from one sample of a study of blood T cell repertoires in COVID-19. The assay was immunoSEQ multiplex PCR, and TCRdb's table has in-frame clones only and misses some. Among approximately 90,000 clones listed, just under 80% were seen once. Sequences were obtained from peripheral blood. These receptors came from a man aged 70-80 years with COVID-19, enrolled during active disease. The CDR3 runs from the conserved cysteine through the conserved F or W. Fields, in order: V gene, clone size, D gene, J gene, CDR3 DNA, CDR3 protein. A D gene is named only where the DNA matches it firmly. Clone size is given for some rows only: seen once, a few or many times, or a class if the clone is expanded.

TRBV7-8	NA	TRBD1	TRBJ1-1	TGTGCCAGCAGCCTTGGGACAGCTTCGATGAACACTGAAGCTTTCTTT	CASSLGTASMNTEAFF
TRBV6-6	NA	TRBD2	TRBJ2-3	TGTGCCAGCATGGCGGGAGGGTATGAGGATACGCAGTATTTT	CASMAGGYEDTQYF
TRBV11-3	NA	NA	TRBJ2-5	TGTGCCAGCAGCTTACGGTTGGAGTGGGAGACCCAGTACTTC	CASSLRLEWETQYF
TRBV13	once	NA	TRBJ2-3	TGTGCCAGCAGCTTATTTATGTGGGAGGGCACAGATACGCAGTATTTT	CASSLFMWEGTDTQYF
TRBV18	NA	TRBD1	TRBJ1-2	TGTGCCAGCTCACAACAGGGGACCTATGGCTACACCTTC	CASSQQGTYGYTF
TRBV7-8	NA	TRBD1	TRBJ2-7	TGTGCCAGCAGCTTAGTCCCCTCGACAGGGGGGATTGAGCAGTACTTC	CASSLVPSTGGIEQYF
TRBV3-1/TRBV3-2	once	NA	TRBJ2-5	TGTGCCAGCACAACGAGCTCAGAGACCCAGTACTTC	CASTTSSETQYF
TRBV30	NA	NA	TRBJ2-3	TGTGCCTGGAGTAGTGGGACATATACGCAGTATTTT	CAWSSGTYTQYF
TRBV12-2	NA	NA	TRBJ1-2	TGTGCAAGTCGCTTCGAGCCCCTTGGCTACACCTTC	CASRFEPLGYTF
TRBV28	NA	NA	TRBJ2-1	TGTGCCAGCAGTTTAAGAGGGGGAAGCTCCTACAATGAGCAGTTCTTC	CASSLRGGSSYNEQFF
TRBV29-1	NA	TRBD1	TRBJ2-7	TGCAGCGCACTGGGACAGGGCCTCTACGAGCAGTACTTC	CSALGQGLYEQYF
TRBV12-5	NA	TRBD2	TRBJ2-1	TGTGCTAGTGACCCTTTAGAGGGTCAGTTTAGCGGGAGGGGCGATGAGCAGTTCTTC	CASDPLEGQFSGRGDEQFF
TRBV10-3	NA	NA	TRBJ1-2	TGTGCCATCAGCCAGACAATCAGCTATGGCTACACCTTC	CAISQTISYGYTF
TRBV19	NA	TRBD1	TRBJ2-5	TGTGCCAGTAGTAAATCAGGGGGAGAGACCCAGTACTTC	CASSKSGGETQYF
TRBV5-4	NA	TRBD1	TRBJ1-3	TGTGCCAGCGCAGGACAGGGCGCCGCCGGAAACACCATATATTTT	CASAGQGAAGNTIYF
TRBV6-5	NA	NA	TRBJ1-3	TGTGCCACCACGAATCAGGGAAACTCTGGAAACACCATATATTTT	CATTNQGNSGNTIYF
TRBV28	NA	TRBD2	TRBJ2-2	TGTGCCAGCAGTTACCCCCAGCGGGAGGTAGGGGGCACCGGGGAGCTGTTTTTT	CASSYPQREVGGTGELFF
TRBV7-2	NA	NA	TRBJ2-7	TGTGCCAGCAGCTTAGACAGGCAGAGATTATACGAGCAGTACTTC	CASSLDRQRLYEQYF
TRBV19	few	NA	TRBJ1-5	TGTGCCAGTAGTCCCAAGCCCCAGCATTTT	CASSPKPQHF
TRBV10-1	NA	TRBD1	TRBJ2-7	TGCGCCAGCAGTAGGACAGGGGGCTACGAGCAGTACTTC	CASSRTGGYEQYF